This passage covers 10 T cell receptor beta chains from one sample sequenced in a study of blood T cell repertoires in COVID-19. Sequencing used immunoSEQ multiplex PCR; TCRdb keeps in-frame clones, though not all of them. The repertoire consists of approximately 52,000 clones, with roughly 84% occurring once and the leading ten covering 15% to 20%. Source material: peripheral blood. These receptors were obtained from a human donor with active COVID-19. The donor label of this sample is uncertain.

The J gene is TRBJ2-5, the V gene TRBV9, with 10 bases aligning to TRBD1. Germline CDR1 is SGDLS and CDR2 is YYNGEE. Losses at the gene ends were 5 bases for V and 4 bases for J; bases not matched to a gene: 8. The CDR3 length is 15 residues. CDR3 coding DNA: TGTGCCAGCAGTAAAGAGGGACAGGGGTTAGAGACCCAGTACTTC. Encoded protein: CASSKEGQGLETQYF.

V is TRBV28 and J is TRBJ2-7; 12 bases fit TRBD1. This CDR3 contains 18 residues. CDR1 is MDHEN and CDR2 is SYDVKM in the germline V gene. Trimming at V came to 3 bases and at J to 0 bases, leaving 9 bases not matched to a gene. This CDR3 reads CASSFRDRGPKFSYEQYF. DNA for the CDR3: TGTGCCAGCAGTTTTCGGGACAGGGGGCCAAAATTCTCCTACGAGCAGTACTTC.

J is TRBJ1-2 and V is TRBV28; no clear D. The CDR3 extends over 12 amino acids. The germline CDR1 and CDR2 sequences are MDHEN and SYDVKM. The V end lost 2 bases, the J end lost 6 bases, and 7 bases lay between the germline ends. CDR3 amino acids: CASSLNYNGYTF. For the CDR3, the DNA is TGTGCCAGCAGTTTAAACTATAATGGCTACACCTTC.

The genes are TRBV5-6 and TRBJ2-2; 14 nucleotides agree with TRBD2. Trimming took 5 bases from V and 1 from J; bases not matched to a gene: 10. Germline assignment: CDR1 SGHDT and CDR2 YYEEEE. This CDR3 comprises 19 residues. CDR3 bases: TGTGCCAGCAGGTTTTCGGGACTAGCGGGGGAGAGGAACACCGGGGAGCTGTTTTTT. Amino acid sequence: CASRFSGLAGERNTGELFF.

The rearrangement uses TRBV12-3 or TRBV12-4 and TRBJ2-2; 8 bases align to TRBD2. With 5 bases clipped from V and 6 bases from J, the junction kept 2 bases outside the gene matches. The CDR3 length is 13 residues. In DNA, the CDR3 is TGTGCCAGCAGTATTAGCGGGGCCGGGGAGCTGTTTTTT. Translating it yields CASSISGAGELFF.

The chain recombines TRBV18 with TRBJ2-2; D gene ambiguous. This CDR3 region has 14 residues. Germline CDR1 KGHSH, CDR2 LQKENI. V lost 4 bases to trimming and J lost 1 base, with 7 bases between them. CDR3 nucleotide sequence: TGTGCCAGCTCACAACAGAAGAACACCGGGGAGCTGTTTTTT. Its protein is CASSQQKNTGELFF. The full variable domain, in which reference TRBV18 and TRBJ2-2 provide the parts outside the CDR3, is NAGVMQNPRHLVRRRGQEARLRCSPMKGHSHVYWYRQLPEEGLKFMVYLQKENIIDESGMPKERFSAEFPKEGPSILRIQQVVRGDSAAYFCASSQQKNTGELFFGEGSRLTVL.

Of note for this clone: At one end, the junction sequence differs from germline, possibly due to a read error. The chain carries TRBV4-2 and TRBJ2-1; D not resolved. The length of the CDR3 is 14 residues. Germline values: CDR1 LGHNA, CDR2 YNFKEQ. The CDR3 is CASSEDPDQYEQFF. CDR3 DNA sequence: TGTGCCAGCAGCGAAGACCCAGATCAATACGAGCAGTTCTTC.

The J gene is TRBJ2-5, the V gene TRBV3-1 (or the pseudogene TRBV3-2), with TRBD2 as a possible D gene (6 bases). Germline CDR1 and CDR2: LGHDT and YNNKEL (reference sequence). The CDR3 length is 15 residues. V was cut by 3 bases and J by 2 bases, with 13 bases left in between. The CDR3 reads CASSHQPGRQETQYF. CDR3 DNA sequence: TGTGCCAGCAGCCACCAACCAGGGAGGCAAGAGACCCAGTACTTC.

The chain carries TRBV9 and TRBJ2-7; tentatively, D is TRBD1 (6 bases). The ends were cut back, 2 bases at V and 2 bases at J, with 8 bases in the middle. The CDR3 totals 13 residues. Germline CDR1 is SGDLS and CDR2 is YYNGEE. The CDR3 spells CASSVDSAYEQYF. DNA for the CDR3: TGTGCCAGCAGCGTGGACAGTGCCTACGAGCAGTACTTC.

This rearrangement joins TRBV7-3 to TRBJ1-2; TRBD1 aligns across 10 bases. CDR3 length equals 13 residues. Germline V CDR1 and CDR2: SGHTA, FQGTGA. With V trimmed by 4 bases and J by 13 bases, 9 bases remained unmatched. CDR3 loop: CASSSNTGTGVTF. The CDR3 DNA sequence: TGTGCCAGCAGCTCAAACACCGGGACAGGGGTCACCTTC.